What follows describes a single TCR beta chain. This CDR3 region has 15 residues. Germline values: CDR1 SGHDN, CDR2 FVKESK. Losses at the gene ends were 1 base for V and 5 bases for J; bases not matched to a gene: 4. Sequencing used immunoSEQ multiplex PCR; TCRdb keeps in-frame clones, though not all of them. Of 150,000 to 200,000 clones in the sample, roughly 80% were seen once. This specimen belongs to a study of blood T cell repertoires in COVID-19. V and J are TRBV14 and TRBJ1-4; TRBD1 aligns across 7 bases. The sample comprised peripheral blood. This TCR was sampled from a man between 65 and 85 years old with acute or convalescent COVID-19. This CDR3 is CASSQGGDRNEKLFF. Here the CDR3 DNA reads TGTGCCAGCAGCCAAGGTGGGGACAGAAATGAAAAACTGTTTTTT.